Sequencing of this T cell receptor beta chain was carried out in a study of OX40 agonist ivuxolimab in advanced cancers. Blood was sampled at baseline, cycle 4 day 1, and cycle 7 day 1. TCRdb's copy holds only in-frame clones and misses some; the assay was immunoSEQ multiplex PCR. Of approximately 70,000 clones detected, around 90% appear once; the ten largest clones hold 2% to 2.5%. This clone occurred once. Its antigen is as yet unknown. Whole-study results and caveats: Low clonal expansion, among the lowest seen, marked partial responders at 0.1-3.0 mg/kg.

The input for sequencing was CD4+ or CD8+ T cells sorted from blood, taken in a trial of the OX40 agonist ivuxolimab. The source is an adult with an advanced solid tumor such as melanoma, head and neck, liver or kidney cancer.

This chain's CDR3 is CASSVGTVGNQPQHF. The CDR3 DNA is TGTGCCAGCAGCGTAGGGACAGTGGGGAATCAGCCCCAGCATTTT. The rearrangement joins TRBV9 to TRBJ1-5; tentative D call: TRBD1 (6 bases). Trimming took off 0 bases at V and 4 bases at J, with 11 bases between the two ends. The CDR3 has 15 amino acids. Germline-derived CDR1 and CDR2 are SGDLS and YYNGEE.